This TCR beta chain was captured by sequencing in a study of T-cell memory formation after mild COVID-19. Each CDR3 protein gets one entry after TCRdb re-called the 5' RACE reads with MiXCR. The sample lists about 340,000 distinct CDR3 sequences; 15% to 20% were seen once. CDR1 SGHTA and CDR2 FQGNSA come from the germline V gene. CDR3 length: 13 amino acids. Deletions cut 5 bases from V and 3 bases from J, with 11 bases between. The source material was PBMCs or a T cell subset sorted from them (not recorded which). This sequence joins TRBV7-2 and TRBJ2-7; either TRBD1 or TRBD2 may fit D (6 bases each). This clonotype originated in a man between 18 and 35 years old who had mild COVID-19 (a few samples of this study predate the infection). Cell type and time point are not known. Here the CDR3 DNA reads TGTGCCAGCAGCGGTGGGGGGCTCTACGAGCAGTACGTC. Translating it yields CASSGGGLYEQYV.